Here is one T cell receptor beta chain with its context. Its antigen remains unknown. This table comes from immunoSEQ multiplex PCR, and its TCRdb copy is limited to in-frame clones, with some not included. Of hundreds of thousands of clones listed, about 74% were seen once; the top ten hold roughly 1.7%. This sample stems from a study of shared clonotypes between healthy human individuals. Points from the study as a whole: Naive subsets typically showed greater estimated richness than memory subsets.

The origin of this receptor is a woman in her 30s in good health. The sequencing sample was made of memory CD4+ T cells sorted from blood. Subset of the sample: CD45RA-negative fraction.

In DNA, the CDR3 is TGTGCCAGCAGCTTTATACGGACGCCCGATACGCAGTATTTT. Encoded protein: CASSFIRTPDTQYF. V usage is TRBV11-1 and J usage is TRBJ2-3; no clear D. Germline lookup yields CDR1 SGHAT and CDR2 FQDESV (reference sequence). Between the trimmed V and J ends, which lost 3 bases and 6 bases, there was a span of 13 bases. This CDR3 contains 14 residues.